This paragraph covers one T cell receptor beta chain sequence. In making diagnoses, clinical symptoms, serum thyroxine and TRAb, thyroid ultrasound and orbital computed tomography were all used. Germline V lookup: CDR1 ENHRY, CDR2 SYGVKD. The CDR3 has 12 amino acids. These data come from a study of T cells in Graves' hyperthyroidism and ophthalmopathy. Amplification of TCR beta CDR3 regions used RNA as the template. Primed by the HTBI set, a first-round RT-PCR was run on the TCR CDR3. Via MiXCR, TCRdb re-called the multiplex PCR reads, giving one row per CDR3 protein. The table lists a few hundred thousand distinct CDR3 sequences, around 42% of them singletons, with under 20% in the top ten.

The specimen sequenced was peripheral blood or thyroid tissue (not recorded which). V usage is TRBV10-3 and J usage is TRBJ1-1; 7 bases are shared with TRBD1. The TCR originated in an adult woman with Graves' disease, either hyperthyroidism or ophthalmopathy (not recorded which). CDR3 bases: TGTTCCGGGACAGACCTGAACACTGAAGCTTTCTTT. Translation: CSGTDLNTEAFF.